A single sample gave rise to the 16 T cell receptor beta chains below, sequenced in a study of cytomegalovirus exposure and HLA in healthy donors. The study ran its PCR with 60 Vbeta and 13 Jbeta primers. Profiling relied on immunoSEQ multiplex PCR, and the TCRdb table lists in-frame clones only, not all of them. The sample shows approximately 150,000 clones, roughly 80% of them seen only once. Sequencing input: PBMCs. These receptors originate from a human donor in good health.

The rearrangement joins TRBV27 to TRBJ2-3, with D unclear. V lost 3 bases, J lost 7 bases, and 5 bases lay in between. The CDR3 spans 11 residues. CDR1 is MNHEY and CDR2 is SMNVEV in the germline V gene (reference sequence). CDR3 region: CASSFFNTQYF. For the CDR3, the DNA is TGTGCCAGCAGTTTTTTCAATACGCAGTATTTT.

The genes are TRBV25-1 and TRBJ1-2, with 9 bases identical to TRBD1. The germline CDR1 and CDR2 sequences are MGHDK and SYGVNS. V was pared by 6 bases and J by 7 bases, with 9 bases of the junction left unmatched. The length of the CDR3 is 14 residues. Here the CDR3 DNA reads TGTGCCAGCAGATCAACAGGGGGCATGGGTGGCTACACCTTC. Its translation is CASRSTGGMGGYTF.

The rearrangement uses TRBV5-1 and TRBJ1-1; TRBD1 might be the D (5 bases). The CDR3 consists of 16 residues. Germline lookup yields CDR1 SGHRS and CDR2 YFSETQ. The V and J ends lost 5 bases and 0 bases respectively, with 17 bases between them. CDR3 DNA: TGCGCCAGCAGGGTGACCGGGGGGTTGATGAACACTGAAGCTTTCTTT. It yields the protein CASRVTGGLMNTEAFF.

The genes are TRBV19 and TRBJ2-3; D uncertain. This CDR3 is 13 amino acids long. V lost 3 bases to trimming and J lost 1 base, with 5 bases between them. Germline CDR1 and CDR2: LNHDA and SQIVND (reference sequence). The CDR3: CASSITGTDTQYF. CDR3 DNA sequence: TGTGCCAGTAGTATCACTGGCACAGATACGCAGTATTTT.

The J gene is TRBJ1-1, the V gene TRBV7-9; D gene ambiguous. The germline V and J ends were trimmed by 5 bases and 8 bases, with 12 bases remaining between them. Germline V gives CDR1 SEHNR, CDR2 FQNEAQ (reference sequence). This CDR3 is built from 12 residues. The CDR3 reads CASSAERGEAFF. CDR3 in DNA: TGTGCCAGCAGCGCCGAGCGAGGCGAAGCTTTCTTT.

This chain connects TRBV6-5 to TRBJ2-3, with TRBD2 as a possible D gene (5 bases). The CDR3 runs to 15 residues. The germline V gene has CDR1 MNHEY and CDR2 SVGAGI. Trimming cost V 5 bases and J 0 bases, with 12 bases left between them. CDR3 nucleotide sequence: TGTGCCAGCAGTCGAGGGTTTTCTAGCACAGATACGCAGTATTTT. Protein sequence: CASSRGFSSTDTQYF.

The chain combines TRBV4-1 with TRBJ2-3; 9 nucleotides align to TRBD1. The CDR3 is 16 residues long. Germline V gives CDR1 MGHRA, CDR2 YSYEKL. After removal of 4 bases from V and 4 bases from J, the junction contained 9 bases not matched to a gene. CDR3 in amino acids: CASSRATGGGADTQYF. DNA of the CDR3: TGCGCCAGCAGCCGGGCGACAGGGGGAGGGGCAGATACGCAGTATTTT.

CDR3 protein: CASSLEGGHYNEQFF. The CDR3 DNA is TGTGCCAGCAGCTTGGAGGGGGGGCACTACAATGAGCAGTTCTTC. V is TRBV11-3 and J is TRBJ2-1, with D possibly being TRBD2 (7 bases). CDR1 and CDR2 from the germline V gene are SGHNT and YENEEA. V dropped 3 bases and J dropped 3 bases, with 12 bases sitting between them. CDR3 length equals 15 residues.

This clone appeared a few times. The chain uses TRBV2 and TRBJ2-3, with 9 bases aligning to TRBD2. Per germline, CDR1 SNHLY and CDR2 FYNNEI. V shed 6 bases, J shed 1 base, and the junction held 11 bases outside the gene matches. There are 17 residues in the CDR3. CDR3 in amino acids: CASRGGLAGRGTDTQYF. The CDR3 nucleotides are TGTGCCAGCAGAGGGGGGCTAGCGGGGCGCGGCACAGATACGCAGTATTTT.

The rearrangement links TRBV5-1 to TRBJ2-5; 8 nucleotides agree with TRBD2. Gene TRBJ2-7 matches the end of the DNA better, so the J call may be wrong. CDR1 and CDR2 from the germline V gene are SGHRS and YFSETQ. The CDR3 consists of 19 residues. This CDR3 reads CASSLSGTSFSRDFYEQYF. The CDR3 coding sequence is TGCGCCAGCAGCTTGAGTGGGACTAGTTTTAGTCGGGATTTCTACGAGCAGTACTTC.

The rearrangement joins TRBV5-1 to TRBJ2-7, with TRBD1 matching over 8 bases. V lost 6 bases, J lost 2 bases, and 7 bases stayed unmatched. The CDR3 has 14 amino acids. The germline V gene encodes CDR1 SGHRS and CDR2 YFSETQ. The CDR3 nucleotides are TGCGCCAGCACCCCGACAGGGGCCCCCTACGAGCAGTACTTC. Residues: CASTPTGAPYEQYF.

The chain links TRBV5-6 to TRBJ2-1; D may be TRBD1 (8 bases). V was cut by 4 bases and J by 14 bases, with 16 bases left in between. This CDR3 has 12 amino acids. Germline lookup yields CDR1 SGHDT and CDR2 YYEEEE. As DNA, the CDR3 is TGTGCCAGCAGCGAGGGGAGGGACAGGAAGTTCTTC. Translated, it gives CASSEGRDRKFF.

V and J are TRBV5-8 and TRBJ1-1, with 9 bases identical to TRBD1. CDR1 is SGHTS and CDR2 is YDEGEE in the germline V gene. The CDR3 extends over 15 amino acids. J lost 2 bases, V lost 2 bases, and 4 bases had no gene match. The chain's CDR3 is CASSLGTGRNTEAFF. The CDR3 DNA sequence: TGTGCCAGCAGCTTAGGGACAGGGCGCAACACTGAAGCTTTCTTT.

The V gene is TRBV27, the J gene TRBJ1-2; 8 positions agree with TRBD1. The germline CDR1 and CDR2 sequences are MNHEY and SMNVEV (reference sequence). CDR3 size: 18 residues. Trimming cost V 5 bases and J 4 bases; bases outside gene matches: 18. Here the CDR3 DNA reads TGTGCCAGCAGTCCTACAGGGGGAACTCAATCCCGCTTCTATGGCTACACCTTC. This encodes CASSPTGGTQSRFYGYTF.

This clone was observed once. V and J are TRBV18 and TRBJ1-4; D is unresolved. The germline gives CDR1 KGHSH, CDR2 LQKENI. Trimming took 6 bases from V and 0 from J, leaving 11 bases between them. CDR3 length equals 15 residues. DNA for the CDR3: TGTGCCAGCTCCCCAAGCTTAGCAACTAATGAAAAACTGTTTTTT. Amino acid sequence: CASSPSLATNEKLFF.

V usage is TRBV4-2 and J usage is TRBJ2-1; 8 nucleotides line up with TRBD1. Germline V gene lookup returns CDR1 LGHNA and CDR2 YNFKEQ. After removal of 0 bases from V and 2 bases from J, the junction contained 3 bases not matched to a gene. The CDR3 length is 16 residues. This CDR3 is CASSQEQQGAYNEQFF. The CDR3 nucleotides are TGTGCCAGCAGCCAAGAGCAACAGGGGGCCTACAATGAGCAGTTCTTC.